Detailed here is one T cell receptor (beta chain). Method: immunoSEQ multiplex PCR; TCRdb's copy keeps in-frame clones and lacks some. The sample has fewer than 200,000 clones, approximately 90% seen once; the top ten hold 20% to 25%. The data belong to a study of blood T cell repertoires in COVID-19. There are 16 residues in the CDR3. V was cut by 0 bases and J by 0 bases, with 11 bases left in between. Germline V gene sequence: CDR1 MGHRA, CDR2 YSYEKL. The material sequenced was PBMCs or T cells enriched from blood (not recorded which). The sequence was collected from a middle-aged woman in a cohort exposed to, infected with or recovered from COVID-19 (not recorded which). V gene TRBV4-1 combines with J gene TRBJ1-1; D remains ambiguous. As DNA, the CDR3 is TGCGCCAGCAGCCAAGATTGGCTGCCTCTGAACACTGAAGCTTTCTTT. Encoded protein: CASSQDWLPLNTEAFF.